The 24 T cell receptor beta chains below come from one sample, sequenced in a study of preoperative IRX-2 immunotherapy in early breast cancer. Assay used: immunoSEQ multiplex PCR; TCRdb lists only in-frame clones, some missing. The table has approximately 98,000 clones, 86% seen once; the top ten hold about 2%. As for treatment: preoperative locoregional IRX-2 cytokine immunotherapy. The source material was tumor tissue, sampled after IRX-2 immunotherapy. These receptors all stem from a human donor with breast cancer.

CDR3 sequence reads: CASRMEGGTTGELFF. The CDR3 DNA sequence: TGCGCCAGCAGAATGGAGGGCGGTACCACCGGGGAGCTGTTTTTT. This chain joins TRBV5-1 and TRBJ2-2, with D tentatively TRBD2 (6 bases). V gave up 5 bases and J gave up 4 bases, with 15 bases separating them. There are 15 residues in the CDR3. CDR1 and CDR2 (germline): SGHRS, YFSETQ.

The chain has TRBV10-3 and TRBJ2-1; 12 bases agree with TRBD2. Germline CDR1 reads ENHRY; CDR2 reads SYGVKD. The ends lost 2 bases at V and 8 bases at J; junction bases unmatched: 10. CDR3 size: 17 residues. The chain's CDR3 is CAISETLAGGPWDEQFF. The DNA of the CDR3 is TGTGCCATCAGTGAGACTCTAGCGGGAGGGCCTTGGGATGAGCAGTTCTTC.

V usage is TRBV12-2 and J usage is TRBJ1-2. TRBV12-2 is flagged as a pseudogene. The CDR3 runs 15 residues. CDR3 sequence (DNA): TGTGCAAGTCGCTACCGGAAAGGGGGGAACTATGGCTACACCTTC. Amino acid sequence: CASRYRKGGNYGYTF.

The chain employs TRBV30 and TRBJ2-3; 10 positions match TRBD2. The germline CDR1 and CDR2 sequences are GTSNPN and SVGIG (reference sequence). Losses at the gene ends were 3 bases for V and 0 bases for J; bases not matched to a gene: 9. The CDR3 loop spans 17 amino acids. CDR3 residues: CAWSGITSGTSTDTQYF. The CDR3 DNA reads as TGTGCCTGGAGCGGTATAACTAGCGGGACGAGCACAGATACGCAGTATTTT.

In regard to this clone: Other DNA sequences in the same sample also yield this CDR3. J is TRBJ2-7 and V is TRBV5-1, with 8 bases fitting TRBD1. From germline, CDR1 is SGHRS and CDR2 YFSETQ. This CDR3 comprises 14 residues. With V trimmed by 3 bases and J by 7 bases, 9 bases remained unmatched. As DNA, the CDR3 is TGCGCCAGCAGCTACGGACAGGGCCTTGGGGAGCAGTACTTC. Its protein is CASSYGQGLGEQYF. The full variable domain, completed using reference TRBV5-1 and TRBJ2-7, is KAGVTQTPRYLIKTRGQQVTLSCSPISGHRSVSWYQQTPGQGLQFLFEYFSETQRNKGNFPGRFSGRQFSNSRSEMNVSTLELGDSALYLCASSYGQGLGEQYFGPGTRLTVT.

The CDR3 DNA reads as TGCAGCGCTGACCGGGGGGTGAACACTGAAGCTTTCTTT. Residues: CSADRGVNTEAFF. The chain employs TRBV29-1 and TRBJ1-1; D might be TRBD1 (5 bases). Germline loops: CDR1 SQVTM, CDR2 ANQGSEA. The CDR3 runs 13 residues. V lost 7 bases to trimming and J lost 0 bases, with 12 bases between them.

The rearrangement uses TRBV19 and TRBJ1-2; no clear D. The CDR3 is 14 amino acids. Germline CDR1 is LNHDA and CDR2 is SQIVND (reference sequence). V was cut by 7 bases and J by 7 bases, with 19 bases left in between. CDR3 nucleotides: TGTGCCAGTAAGAAAGAGTCGGTTTTAAGTGGCTACACCTTC. Protein: CASKKESVLSGYTF.

This chain links TRBV29-1 with TRBJ1-1, with D unresolved. Trimming took 4 bases from V and 4 from J, leaving 13 bases between them. Germline CDR1 reads SQVTM; CDR2 reads ANQGSEA. This CDR3 is 13 amino acids long. The CDR3 DNA is TGCAGCGTTGTAAGGTCCTTCGGCACTGAAGCTTTCTTT. This gives the protein CSVVRSFGTEAFF.

To note about this clone: One end of the junction fails to match germline, which may point to a read error. The J gene is TRBJ1-5, the V gene TRBV6-8; 8 positions agree with TRBD1. Germline-derived CDR1 and CDR2 are MNHGY and SAAAGT. CDR3 length: 14 amino acids. DNA for the CDR3: TGTGCCATCAGTCGACAGGGGAACGGTCAGCCCCAGCATTTT. As protein: CAISRQGNGQPQHF.

The rearrangement joins TRBV5-1 to TRBJ1-5, with D unresolved. The CDR3 consists of 15 residues. CDR1 and CDR2 from the germline V gene are SGHRS and YFSETQ. The germline V and J ends were trimmed by 0 bases and 3 bases, with 10 bases remaining between them. This chain's CDR3 is CASSLEGGPNQPQHF. The CDR3 DNA is TGCGCCAGCAGCTTGGAGGGAGGGCCCAATCAGCCCCAGCATTTT. Together with reference TRBV5-1 and TRBJ1-5, the CDR3 gives the full variable domain: KAGVTQTPRYLIKTRGQQVTLSCSPISGHRSVSWYQQTPGQGLQFLFEYFSETQRNKGNFPGRFSGRQFSNSRSEMNVSTLELGDSALYLCASSLEGGPNQPQHFGDGTRLSIL.

This clone was detected only once. V is TRBV6-8 and J is TRBJ1-2, with D maybe TRBD1 (6 bases). This CDR3 spans 13 amino acids. CDR1 is MNHGY, CDR2 SAAAGT, per germline. Trimming cost V 2 bases and J 6 bases, with 10 bases left between them. The CDR3 reads CASSYRRGDGYTF. The CDR3 coding sequence is TGTGCCAGCAGTTACAGGAGGGGGGATGGCTACACCTTC.

The rearrangement links TRBV14 to TRBJ1-1; weak D call: TRBD1 (6 bases). CDR3 length: 16 residues. Per germline, CDR1 SGHDN and CDR2 FVKESK. Trimming cost V 0 bases and J 2 bases, with 13 bases left between them. CDR3 region: CASSQDRDNRNTEAFF. For the CDR3, the DNA is TGTGCCAGCAGCCAAGACAGGGACAACCGTAACACTGAAGCTTTCTTT.

This clone is a singleton in its sample. The chain joins TRBV6-8 to TRBJ2-7; 8 positions agree with TRBD2. Trimming cost V 6 bases and J 9 bases; bases outside gene matches: 13. Germline values: CDR1 MNHGY, CDR2 SAAAGT. CDR3 length equals 14 residues. CDR3 in amino acids: CASSENFSGKVQYF. CDR3 bases: TGTGCCAGCAGCGAAAACTTTAGCGGGAAGGTGCAGTACTTC.

The chain couples TRBV11-3 to TRBJ1-1; 10 nucleotides align to TRBD1. There are 16 residues in the CDR3. Germline V CDR1 and CDR2: SGHNT, YENEEA. Trimming cost V 5 bases and J 2 bases; bases outside gene matches: 8. The CDR3 here is CASSRPRTGGNTEAFF. DNA of the CDR3: TGTGCCAGCAGCCGCCCCCGGACAGGGGGAAACACTGAAGCTTTCTTT.

The J gene is TRBJ2-1, the V gene TRBV11-3; weak D call: TRBD2 (6 bases). The CDR3 loop spans 15 amino acids. Trimming pared 1 base from V and 2 bases from J, leaving 9 bases between. Germline V gene sequence: CDR1 SGHNT, CDR2 YENEEA. As DNA, the CDR3 is TGTGCCAGCAGCTTAGGGGGGGACCCCTACAATGAGCAGTTCTTC. It codes for CASSLGGDPYNEQFF.

The chain couples TRBV5-1 to TRBJ1-1; D unresolved. From germline, CDR1 is SGHRS and CDR2 YFSETQ. Trimming cost V 6 bases and J 3 bases, with 18 bases left between them. The CDR3 length is 15 residues. The DNA for the CDR3 is TGCGCCAGCACCGATTTAACGGGTGTGGACACTGAAGCTTTCTTT. This sequence encodes CASTDLTGVDTEAFF. The full variable domain, in which reference TRBV5-1 and TRBJ1-1 provide the parts outside the CDR3, is KAGVTQTPRYLIKTRGQQVTLSCSPISGHRSVSWYQQTPGQGLQFLFEYFSETQRNKGNFPGRFSGRQFSNSRSEMNVSTLELGDSALYLCASTDLTGVDTEAFFGQGTRLTVV.

This chain joins TRBV19 and TRBJ2-3; 7 bases match TRBD2. Germline V lookup: CDR1 LNHDA, CDR2 SQIVND (reference sequence). The V and J ends lost 4 bases and 2 bases, in that order; junction bases with no gene match: 15. This CDR3 is built from 18 residues. The CDR3 protein is CASSTRQSTSENTDTQYF. The CDR3 region has the DNA TGTGCCAGTAGTACACGTCAAAGTACTAGCGAGAACACAGATACGCAGTATTTT.

CDR3 region: CASTQDPTDTQYF. CDR3 nucleotide sequence: TGTGCCAGCACCCAGGACCCCACAGATACGCAGTATTTT. The chain joins TRBV6-8 to TRBJ2-3; D is ambiguous. The CDR3 spans 13 residues. Germline CDR1 reads MNHGY; CDR2 reads SAAAGT. V was trimmed by 7 bases and J by 2 bases, leaving 10 bases between them.

The J gene is TRBJ2-1, the V gene TRBV18, with D tentatively TRBD1 or TRBD2 (5 bases each). This CDR3 is built from 15 residues. Deletions cut 3 bases from V and 7 bases from J, with 16 bases between. CDR1 is KGHSH, CDR2 LQKENI, per germline. The CDR3 loop is CASSPPGPLGNEQFF. CDR3 in DNA: TGTGCCAGCTCACCTCCGGGACCCTTAGGGAATGAGCAGTTCTTC.

This chain joins TRBV10-3 and TRBJ1-3; D gene uncertain. Germline values: CDR1 ENHRY, CDR2 SYGVKD. V gave up 10 bases and J gave up 0 bases, with 10 bases separating them. CDR3 length equals 13 residues. CDR3 loop: CATQANSGNTIYF. The CDR3, as DNA: TGTGCCACCCAGGCTAACTCTGGAAACACCATATATTTT.

This clone came up once. One end of the junction fails to match germline, which may point to a read error. This chain joins TRBV6-4 and TRBJ2-7; possible D gene TRBD2, 5 bases. The length of the CDR3 is 16 residues. Germline loops: CDR1 MRHNA, CDR2 SNTAGT. The CDR3 DNA follows: TGTGCCAGCAGTTACTCGAAGTCGGGGAGCTCCTACGAGCAGTACTTC. Translation gives CASSYSKSGSSYEQYF.

This clone came up once. V and J are TRBV9 and TRBJ2-5, with TRBD1 as a possible D gene (5 bases). Germline V gives CDR1 SGDLS, CDR2 YYNGEE. The CDR3 totals 15 residues. V was trimmed by 5 bases and J by 3 bases, leaving 17 bases between them. The CDR3 protein is CASSDLPGPKETQYF. DNA of the CDR3: TGTGCCAGCAGTGACTTGCCAGGGCCGAAAGAGACCCAGTACTTC. The full variable domain, its missing parts supplied by reference TRBV9 and TRBJ2-5, is DSGVTQTPKHLITATGQRVTLRCSPRSGDLSVYWYQQSLDQGLQFLIQYYNGEERAKGNILERFSAQQFPDLHSELNLSSLELGDSALYFCASSDLPGPKETQYFGPGTRLLVL.

The chain joins TRBV9 to TRBJ2-5; perhaps TRBD2 as D (7 bases). This CDR3 contains 14 residues. Germline assignment: CDR1 SGDLS and CDR2 YYNGEE. V lost 5 bases and J lost 5, with 16 bases in between. CDR3 residues: CASSPQSGGETQYF. Written as DNA, the CDR3 is TGTGCCAGCAGTCCCCAATCGGGGGGCGAGACCCAGTACTTC.

The chain employs TRBV30 and TRBJ2-7, with D uncertain. The V end lost 8 bases, the J end lost 6 bases, and 14 bases lay between the germline ends. CDR1 is GTSNPN and CDR2 is SVGIG in the germline V gene (reference sequence). The CDR3 is 11 residues long. CDR3 in DNA: TGTGCCAGCAGCTTCTCAGTCGAGCAGTACTTC. As protein: CASSFSVEQYF. Drawing the rest from reference TRBV30 and TRBJ2-7, the complete variable domain is SQTIHQWPATLVQPVGSPLSLECTVEGTSNPNLYWYRQAAGRGLQLLFYSVGIGQISSEVPQNLSASRPQDRQFILSSKKLLLSDSGFYLCASSFSVEQYFGPGTRLTVT.